These 9 T cell receptor beta chains were all obtained from the same sample, sequenced in a study of blood T cell repertoires in COVID-19. The method was immunoSEQ multiplex PCR; TCRdb's version includes in-frame clones alone and lacks a portion of them. The top ten hold about 2% of the sample, which has a few hundred thousand clones, roughly 90% seen once. The specimen was peripheral blood. Receptor source: a woman aged 60-75 years with COVID-19, enrolled during active disease.

The chain joins TRBV12-5 to TRBJ2-1; tentative D call: TRBD2 (7 bases). Trimming took off 0 bases at V and 5 bases at J, with 17 bases between the two ends. Germline CDR1 reads LGHNT; CDR2 reads FRNRAP. The CDR3 has 17 residues. The CDR3 sequence: CASGLVLGGALDNEQFF. The CDR3 nucleotides are TGTGCTAGTGGTTTGGTATTGGGGGGGGCCCTAGACAATGAGCAGTTCTTC.

This clone was picked up one time. The rearrangement links TRBV3-1 (or the pseudogene TRBV3-2) to TRBJ2-5; the D gene is possibly TRBD2 (6 bases). Germline CDR1 reads LGHDT; CDR2 reads YNNKEL (reference sequence). Trimming took 0 bases from V and 1 from J, leaving 15 bases between them. The CDR3 covers 17 residues. CDR3 protein: CASSQDLGRDFQETQYF. DNA for the CDR3: TGTGCCAGCAGCCAAGATTTGGGCAGGGACTTCCAAGAGACCCAGTACTTC.

The rearrangement links TRBV21-1 to TRBJ2-7; the table's D call of TRBD1 was not tested on the DNA. TRBV21-1 is noted as a pseudogene. The CDR3 sequence is 16 residues long. CDR3 residues: CARQGFRRTGTYEQYF. The CDR3 DNA follows: TGTGCCAGACAAGGGTTCCGGAGGACAGGGACCTACGAGCAGTACTTC.

This chain uses TRBV4-1 with TRBJ2-1; a weak D match, TRBD1 (6 bases). The CDR3 length is 16 residues. Between the trimmed V and J ends, which lost 3 bases and 4 bases, there was a span of 16 bases. Germline CDR1 is MGHRA and CDR2 is YSYEKL. The CDR3 DNA reads as TGCGCCAGCAGCCACCGAGACAGGAGACCATACAATGAGCAGTTCTTC. It encodes CASSHRDRRPYNEQFF.

The sample holds one count of this clone. The chain is built from TRBV19 and TRBJ2-1, with 8 bases aligning to TRBD1. V trimming: 4 bases; J trimming: 0 bases; junction bases outside the gene matches: 8. The CDR3 loop spans 17 amino acids. Per germline, CDR1 LNHDA and CDR2 SQIVND (reference sequence). CDR3 amino acids: CASSSGQGLGSYNEQFF. CDR3 nucleotides: TGTGCCAGTAGTAGCGGACAGGGATTGGGCTCCTACAATGAGCAGTTCTTC.

V gene TRBV9 combines with J gene TRBJ2-5; 9 nucleotides match TRBD1. This CDR3 comprises 14 residues. Germline V CDR1 and CDR2: SGDLS, YYNGEE. Losses at the gene ends were 2 bases for V and 3 bases for J; bases not matched to a gene: 2. The CDR3 bases are TGTGCCAGCAGCGTTACAGGGGGCGAAGAGACCCAGTACTTC. Its translation is CASSVTGGEETQYF.

This chain connects TRBV29-1 to TRBJ2-1; 7 bases line up with TRBD1. CDR1 is SQVTM, CDR2 ANQGSEA, per germline. Trimming removed 4 bases from V and 3 bases from J; junction bases left unmatched: 9. The CDR3 has 15 amino acids. CDR3 nucleotide sequence: TGCAGCGTTGTTTTGGGACAGCTCCTCTACAATGAGCAGTTCTTC. Amino acid sequence: CSVVLGQLLYNEQFF.

The V gene is TRBV10-3, the J gene TRBJ1-6; no definite D call. Germline CDR1 ENHRY, CDR2 SYGVKD. Trimming removed 5 bases at V and 7 bases at J, with 15 bases between. The CDR3 has 15 amino acids. The CDR3 nucleotides read TGTGCCATCAGTCCCTTGGAGGGTAGCAATTCACCCCTCCACTTT. Its translation: CAISPLEGSNSPLHF.

CDR3 nucleotides: TGTGCCAGCAGCTTTACCGGGAGCCAGGGCACAGATACGCAGTATTTT. Its translation: CASSFTGSQGTDTQYF. V gene TRBV7-6 combines with J gene TRBJ2-3, with D maybe TRBD2 (6 bases). Per germline, CDR1 SGHVS and CDR2 FNYEAQ. This CDR3 contains 16 residues. V shed 3 bases and J shed 1 base, with 14 bases lying between them.